Presented here are 9 T cell receptor beta chains from one specimen sequenced in a study of blood T cell repertoires in COVID-19. Data came from immunoSEQ multiplex PCR; TCRdb stores just in-frame clones and leaves some out. Seen here are over 300,000 clones, nearly 90% observed once, and the top ten hold around 6%. Sample: PBMCs or T cells enriched from blood (not recorded which). The source is a woman aged 25 to 39 who had recovered from COVID-19.

The chain is built from TRBV19 and TRBJ1-2, with 9 bases that match TRBD1. This CDR3 is 14 amino acids long. CDR1 is LNHDA, CDR2 SQIVND, per germline (reference sequence). The junction had 9 bases not matched to a gene; V was cut back by 7 bases and J by 6 bases. Here the CDR3 DNA reads TGTGCCAGTACCCCGACAGGGGGGGGGCATGGCTACACCTTC. Its protein product is CASTPTGGGHGYTF.

CDR3 DNA: TGTGCCAGCACCGAATTGGCAGGGGACAATGAGCAGTTCTTC. Encoded protein: CASTELAGDNEQFF. V is TRBV25-1 and J is TRBJ2-1; D perhaps matches TRBD1 (6 bases). This CDR3 has 14 amino acids. The V end lost 7 bases, the J end lost 5 bases, and 15 bases lay between the germline ends. Per germline, CDR1 MGHDK and CDR2 SYGVNS.

The chain is built from TRBV5-1 and TRBJ2-1; 10 bases are shared with TRBD1. This CDR3 spans 15 amino acids. Germline assignment: CDR1 SGHRS and CDR2 YFSETQ. The ends lost 4 bases at V and 7 bases at J; junction bases unmatched: 8. The CDR3 loop reads CASSLTGGAWNEQFF. The CDR3 nucleotides read TGCGCCAGCAGCCTGACAGGGGGCGCTTGGAATGAGCAGTTCTTC.

V is TRBV29-1 and J is TRBJ2-3; 13 bases agree with TRBD2. With V trimmed by 6 bases and J by 0 bases, 9 bases remained unmatched. The CDR3 runs 17 residues. The V gene's germline CDR1 is SQVTM and CDR2 ANQGSEA. CDR3 amino acids: CSVAGTSGTHSTDTQYF. The CDR3 coding sequence is TGCAGCGTAGCCGGGACTAGCGGGACACATAGCACAGATACGCAGTATTTT.

The chain recombines TRBV5-1 with TRBJ2-5; 7 bases match TRBD1. The CDR3 consists of 14 residues. The V and J ends lost 4 bases and 4 bases, in that order; junction bases with no gene match: 7. Germline loops: CDR1 SGHRS, CDR2 YFSETQ. CDR3 in amino acids: CASSLGTVGETQYF. In nucleotides, the CDR3 is TGCGCCAGCAGCCTAGGGACAGTTGGAGAGACCCAGTACTTC.

This clone was picked up a small number of times. The V gene is TRBV5-1, the J gene TRBJ1-2; no clear D gene. The V end was cut by 0 bases, the J end by 8 bases, with 14 bases between. The CDR3 covers 14 residues. The V gene's germline CDR1 is SGHRS and CDR2 YFSETQ. CDR3 nucleotides: TGCGCCAGCAGCTTGGCCGGGGAGCCCGGAGGCTACACCTTC. The encoded protein is CASSLAGEPGGYTF.

This chain uses TRBV30 with TRBJ1-4; a weak D match, TRBD1 (5 bases). The length of the CDR3 is 14 residues. The germline V gene has CDR1 GTSNPN and CDR2 SVGIG (reference sequence). The V gene lost 2 bases and the J gene lost 7 bases, with 14 bases spanning the gap. CDR3 in DNA: TGTGCCTGGAGTCCGGGGGAGATGGGTGAAAAACTGTTTTTT. Its protein product is CAWSPGEMGEKLFF.

The chain joins TRBV18 to TRBJ1-1; 9 bases match TRBD1. The CDR3 is made up of 16 amino acids. V was clipped by 3 bases and J by 0 bases; unmatched bases: 5. CDR1 is KGHSH, CDR2 LQKENI, per germline. CDR3 sequence reads: CASSPGQGMMNTEAFF. Written as DNA, the CDR3 is TGTGCCAGCTCACCCGGACAGGGGATGATGAACACTGAAGCTTTCTTT.

The chain has TRBV4-2 and TRBJ2-5; 7 bases align to TRBD1. V lost 2 bases, J lost 5 bases, and 8 bases stayed unmatched. Germline V gene sequence: CDR1 LGHNA, CDR2 YNFKEQ. The CDR3 extends over 15 amino acids. The CDR3 nucleotides are TGTGCCAGCAGCCAAACGACAGGGAATGATGAGACCCAGTACTTC. Amino acids: CASSQTTGNDETQYF.